One TCR beta chain is described in this entry. The sample holds other DNA sequences that translate to the same CDR3. Assay used: immunoSEQ multiplex PCR; TCRdb lists only in-frame clones, some missing. This sample carries around 250,000 clones, 80% to 90% of them seen once, and the ten largest clones take about 9.4%. This entry belongs to a study of blood T cell repertoires in COVID-19. On the study more broadly: PBMCs, B-cell-depleted T cells, or T cells were the source of the cDNA or gDNA that made up the material.

Trimming took 6 bases from V and 4 from J, leaving 7 bases between them. The length of the CDR3 is 13 residues. Germline CDR1 MNHEY, CDR2 SMNVEV (reference sequence). The rearrangement uses TRBV27 and TRBJ1-6, with a weak D call TRBD1 (5 bases). Sample: peripheral blood. The TCR originated in a woman aged 70 to 79 with COVID-19, enrolled during active disease. This chain's CDR3 is CASRQGYNSPLHF. CDR3 nucleotide sequence: TGTGCCAGCAGGCAGGGATATAATTCACCCCTCCACTTT.